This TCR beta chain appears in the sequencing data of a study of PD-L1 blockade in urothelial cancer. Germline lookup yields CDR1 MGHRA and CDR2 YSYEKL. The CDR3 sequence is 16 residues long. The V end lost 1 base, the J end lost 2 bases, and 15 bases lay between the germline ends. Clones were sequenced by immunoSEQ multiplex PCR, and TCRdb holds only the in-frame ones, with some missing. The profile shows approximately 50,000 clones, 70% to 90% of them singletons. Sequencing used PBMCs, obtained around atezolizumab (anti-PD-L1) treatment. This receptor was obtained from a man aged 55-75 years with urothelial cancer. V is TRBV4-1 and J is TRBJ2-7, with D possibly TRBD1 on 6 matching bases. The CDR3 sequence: CASSQGPGATPYEQYF. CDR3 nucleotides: TGCGCCAGCAGCCAAGGGCCAGGGGCGACGCCCTACGAGCAGTACTTC.